This T cell receptor (beta chain) was retrieved from a study of T-cell reconstitution after alpha-beta-depleted transplantation in children (dated by TCRdb to about 2016). General notes on the study: The study quantitatively tracked T-cell immune reconstitution after TCRalphabeta/CD19-depleted allogeneic hematopoietic cell transplantation in children using TCR repertoire profiling.

Comments on this clonotype: No antigen is known for it. Base qualities were left out, and no much larger clone turns up one base away.

CDR1 is given as LGHNA and CDR2 as YNFKEQ, both from the germline V gene. Germline trimming: 1 base from V, 5 bases from J; junction bases outside gene matches: 10. Including the terminal cysteine and phenylalanine, the CDR3 comprises 17 residues. Kept here is only the CDR3 DNA, which spans 51 bases and is read in frame from base 1. Library method: PCR. The listed sequencing device is Illumina HiSeq 2500. TCR library preparation used molecular barcoding, with unique molecular identifiers applied to normalize quantification of the TCRbeta repertoire. TCRdb redid the processing of the public reads, applying fastp at Q25 and MiXCR, and retained in-frame beta chains. Rows are combined by CDR3 protein, so each entry shows the most common genes and DNA. The sample has approximately 510,000 distinct CDR3 sequences on record, about 16% of them singletons. The top ten clonotypes cover around 3.3% of the sample.

This receptor was obtained from a human donor who donated a stem cell graft to a child with acute lymphoblastic leukemia. This sample comprised PBMCs from the stem cell graft donor, obtained from the stem cell graft. In this chain, TRBV4-2 is recombined with TRBJ2-2; 7 central nucleotides agree with TRBD1. DNA sequence: TGTGCCAGCAGCCAAGTCTTCAGGGGGAGACAAACCGGGGAGCTGTTTTTT. It is translated as CASSQVFRGRQTGELFF.